The following is a T cell receptor (beta chain) sequence with its context. Autoimmune disease history or systemic immunosuppression excluded patients. This table comes from immunoSEQ multiplex PCR, and its TCRdb copy is limited to in-frame clones, with some not included. Of roughly 82,000 clones listed, about 90% are singletons. These data originate in a study of OX40 agonist ivuxolimab in advanced cancers. The clonotype comes from an adult with an advanced solid tumor such as melanoma, head and neck, liver or kidney cancer. The sequencing used CD4+ or CD8+ T cells sorted from blood, collected in a trial of the OX40 agonist ivuxolimab.

The CDR3 DNA sequence: TGTGCCAGCAGTTCAGGCCCGTTCGGAGGCGAAAAACTGTTTTTT. Its translation: CASSSGPFGGEKLFF. The chain recombines TRBV6-6 with TRBJ1-4; D not certain. The CDR3 is 15 amino acids. Trimming removed 4 bases from V and 8 bases from J, with 17 bases in between. CDR1 is MNHNY, CDR2 SVGAGI, per germline (reference sequence).